The 5 T cell receptor beta chains below all came from one sample that was sequenced in a study of response to subunit inactivated influenza vaccine (dated by TCRdb to between 2018 and 2020). Library construction relied on RT-PCR. Sequencing instrument: Illumina HiSeq 2500. TCRdb reprocessing: public reads trimmed at Q25 with fastp, clones called with MiXCR, in-frame beta chains kept. Every distinct CDR3 protein forms one entry, paired with its most common genes and DNA. In all, the sample holds more than 250,000 distinct CDR3 sequences, and 20% to 25% of those were seen once. About 10% of the sample belongs to the ten largest clones. The starting material was PBMCs from blood, obtained approximately 20 months after vaccination. Receptors originate from a man aged 45 to 75 who received an inactivated influenza vaccine. Donor details come from another sample of the same person, matched by shared clones.

This clonotype was counted a few times. This rearrangement joins TRBV4-3 to TRBJ1-2, with a tentative D call TRBD1 (6 bases). The V end was cut by 1 base, the J end by 7 bases, with 13 bases between. The CDR3 is 14 residues long. Germline V gene sequence: CDR1 LGHNA, CDR2 YSLEER. The CDR3 region is CASSQVVRGSGYTF. The CDR3 bases are TGCGCCAGCAGCCAAGTCGTCAGGGGTTCTGGCTACACCTTC.

The table lists this clonotype with a few counts. The chain recombines TRBV20-1 with TRBJ1-2; possible D gene TRBD1, 5 bases. The germline V gene has CDR1 DFQATT and CDR2 SNEGSKA (reference sequence). V was trimmed by 6 bases and J by 6 bases, leaving 17 bases between them. The CDR3 is 13 amino acids. CDR3 bases: TGCAGTGCACAGCCCATAGGGGCGGATGGCTACACCTTC. This gives the protein CSAQPIGADGYTF.

The chain uses TRBV18 and TRBJ2-2; D unclear. From germline, CDR1 is KGHSH and CDR2 LQKENI. The V gene lost 4 bases and the J gene lost 2 bases, with 8 bases spanning the gap. There are 14 residues in the CDR3. In DNA form, the CDR3 reads TGTGCCAGCTCACTAACGGACAACACCGGGGAGCTGTTTTTT. Its protein product is CASSLTDNTGELFF.

There are a few counts of this clonotype. This chain joins TRBV10-3 and TRBJ1-2; D may be TRBD1 (5 bases). Germline lookup yields CDR1 ENHRY and CDR2 SYGVKD. V was pared by 3 bases and J by 5 bases, with 7 bases between. This CDR3 is built from 12 residues. CDR3 bases: TGTGCCATCAGTGATCAGGGTTATGGCTACACCTTC. Its translation: CAISDQGYGYTF.

The sample holds one count of this clonotype. The chain employs TRBV20-1 and TRBJ2-3, with TRBD2 matching over 7 bases. Germline trimming cut 3 bases from V and 4 bases from J; bases unmatched to any gene: 10. This CDR3 contains 15 residues. CDR1 is DFQATT and CDR2 is SNEGSKA in the germline V gene (reference sequence). The CDR3 protein is CSARREGLVSDTQYF. As DNA, the CDR3 is TGCAGTGCTAGGCGTGAAGGACTAGTATCAGATACGCAGTATTTT.